These 9 T cell receptor beta chains originate from one sample sequenced in a study of T cell changes during pregnancy in multiple sclerosis. Here immunoSEQ multiplex PCR was the method, and the copy in TCRdb shows in-frame clones only, minus some. The sample consists of tens of thousands of clones, about 92% of them appearing once. The specimen was CD4+ T cells from peripheral blood mononuclear cells, collected in the third trimester of pregnancy. The source is a female donor with multiple sclerosis, enrolled in a pregnancy study.

V is TRBV7-3 and J is TRBJ2-1; possible D gene TRBD1, 6 bases. CDR1 and CDR2 (germline): SGHTA, FQGTGA. V was trimmed by 6 bases and J by 2 bases, leaving 17 bases between them. The CDR3 is 16 amino acids. CDR3 sequence: CASSRLGGIPYNEQFF. DNA for the CDR3: TGTGCCAGCAGTCGATTAGGGGGAATCCCCTACAATGAGCAGTTCTTC.

This CDR3 reads CASSSGQGFYEQYF. CDR3 bases: TGCGCCAGCAGCTCGGGACAGGGGTTCTACGAGCAGTACTTC. The chain carries TRBV5-1 and TRBJ2-7; 10 bases line up with TRBD1. CDR1 is SGHRS and CDR2 is YFSETQ in the germline V gene. V lost 3 bases to trimming and J lost 3 bases; unmatched junction nucleotides: 3. The CDR3 covers 14 residues.

The chain employs TRBV19 and TRBJ1-5; 9 positions match TRBD1. The CDR3 contains 18 residues. Per germline, CDR1 LNHDA and CDR2 SQIVND (reference sequence). V was clipped by 3 bases and J by 3 bases; unmatched bases: 12. CDR3 amino acids: CASSIYTGGGTINQPQHF. Written as DNA, the CDR3 is TGTGCCAGTAGTATCTATACAGGGGGCGGAACGATCAATCAGCCCCAGCATTTT.

The J gene is TRBJ1-1, the V gene TRBV6-1; 8 bases line up with TRBD1. The CDR3 contains 16 residues. Trimming at V came to 4 bases and at J to 3 bases, leaving 10 bases not matched to a gene. Germline lookup yields CDR1 MNHNS and CDR2 SASEGT. As DNA, the CDR3 is TGTGCCAGCAGTGTCTCAGGGGGCAGTGGGGACACTGAAGCTTTCTTT. This gives the protein CASSVSGGSGDTEAFF.

The chain employs TRBV10-1 and TRBJ2-2; D is perhaps TRBD1 (6 bases). This CDR3 has 13 amino acids. Trimming cost V 5 bases and J 3 bases, with 7 bases left between them. Germline V gene data show CDR1 as WNHNN and CDR2 as SYGVQD (reference sequence). The CDR3: CASSHRDTGELFF. The CDR3 DNA reads TGCGCCAGCAGTCACAGGGACACCGGGGAGCTGTTTTTT.

V gene TRBV2 combines with J gene TRBJ2-3, with no clear D. From germline, CDR1 is SNHLY and CDR2 FYNNEI. V lost 3 bases and J lost 3, with 7 bases in between. The CDR3 sequence is 13 residues long. The CDR3 nucleotides are TGTGCCAGCAGTGATAGATGGACAGATACGCAGTATTTT. Translated, it gives CASSDRWTDTQYF.

This chain connects TRBV9 to TRBJ2-1; D possibly corresponds to TRBD2 (6 bases). The CDR3 is 13 amino acids. The germline V and J ends were trimmed by 0 bases and 9 bases, with 10 bases remaining between them. Germline values: CDR1 SGDLS, CDR2 YYNGEE. The DNA for the CDR3 is TGTGCCAGCAGCGTAGTAACGGGAGTTGAGCAGTTCTTC. Amino acid sequence: CASSVVTGVEQFF.

This clone is a singleton in its sample. CDR3 nucleotide sequence: TGTGCCAGCAGCTCACGGGGACAGCTGAACTATGGCTACACCTTC. Translated, it gives CASSSRGQLNYGYTF. The chain recombines TRBV7-2 with TRBJ1-2; 7 nucleotides align to TRBD1. This CDR3 contains 15 residues. CDR1 is SGHTA, CDR2 FQGNSA, per germline. The V gene end was trimmed by 4 bases and the J gene end by 2 bases; junction bases not matched to a gene: 7.

The chain combines TRBV7-2 with TRBJ1-3; the D gene is possibly TRBD1 (6 bases). Between the trimmed V and J ends, which lost 5 bases and 1 base, there was a span of 21 bases. Germline V gene data show CDR1 as SGHTA and CDR2 as FQGNSA. The length of the CDR3 is 18 residues. The CDR3 reads CASSPPLGAGASGNTIYF. The DNA of the CDR3 is TGTGCCAGCAGCCCCCCGCTCGGGGCAGGGGCGTCTGGAAACACCATATATTTT.